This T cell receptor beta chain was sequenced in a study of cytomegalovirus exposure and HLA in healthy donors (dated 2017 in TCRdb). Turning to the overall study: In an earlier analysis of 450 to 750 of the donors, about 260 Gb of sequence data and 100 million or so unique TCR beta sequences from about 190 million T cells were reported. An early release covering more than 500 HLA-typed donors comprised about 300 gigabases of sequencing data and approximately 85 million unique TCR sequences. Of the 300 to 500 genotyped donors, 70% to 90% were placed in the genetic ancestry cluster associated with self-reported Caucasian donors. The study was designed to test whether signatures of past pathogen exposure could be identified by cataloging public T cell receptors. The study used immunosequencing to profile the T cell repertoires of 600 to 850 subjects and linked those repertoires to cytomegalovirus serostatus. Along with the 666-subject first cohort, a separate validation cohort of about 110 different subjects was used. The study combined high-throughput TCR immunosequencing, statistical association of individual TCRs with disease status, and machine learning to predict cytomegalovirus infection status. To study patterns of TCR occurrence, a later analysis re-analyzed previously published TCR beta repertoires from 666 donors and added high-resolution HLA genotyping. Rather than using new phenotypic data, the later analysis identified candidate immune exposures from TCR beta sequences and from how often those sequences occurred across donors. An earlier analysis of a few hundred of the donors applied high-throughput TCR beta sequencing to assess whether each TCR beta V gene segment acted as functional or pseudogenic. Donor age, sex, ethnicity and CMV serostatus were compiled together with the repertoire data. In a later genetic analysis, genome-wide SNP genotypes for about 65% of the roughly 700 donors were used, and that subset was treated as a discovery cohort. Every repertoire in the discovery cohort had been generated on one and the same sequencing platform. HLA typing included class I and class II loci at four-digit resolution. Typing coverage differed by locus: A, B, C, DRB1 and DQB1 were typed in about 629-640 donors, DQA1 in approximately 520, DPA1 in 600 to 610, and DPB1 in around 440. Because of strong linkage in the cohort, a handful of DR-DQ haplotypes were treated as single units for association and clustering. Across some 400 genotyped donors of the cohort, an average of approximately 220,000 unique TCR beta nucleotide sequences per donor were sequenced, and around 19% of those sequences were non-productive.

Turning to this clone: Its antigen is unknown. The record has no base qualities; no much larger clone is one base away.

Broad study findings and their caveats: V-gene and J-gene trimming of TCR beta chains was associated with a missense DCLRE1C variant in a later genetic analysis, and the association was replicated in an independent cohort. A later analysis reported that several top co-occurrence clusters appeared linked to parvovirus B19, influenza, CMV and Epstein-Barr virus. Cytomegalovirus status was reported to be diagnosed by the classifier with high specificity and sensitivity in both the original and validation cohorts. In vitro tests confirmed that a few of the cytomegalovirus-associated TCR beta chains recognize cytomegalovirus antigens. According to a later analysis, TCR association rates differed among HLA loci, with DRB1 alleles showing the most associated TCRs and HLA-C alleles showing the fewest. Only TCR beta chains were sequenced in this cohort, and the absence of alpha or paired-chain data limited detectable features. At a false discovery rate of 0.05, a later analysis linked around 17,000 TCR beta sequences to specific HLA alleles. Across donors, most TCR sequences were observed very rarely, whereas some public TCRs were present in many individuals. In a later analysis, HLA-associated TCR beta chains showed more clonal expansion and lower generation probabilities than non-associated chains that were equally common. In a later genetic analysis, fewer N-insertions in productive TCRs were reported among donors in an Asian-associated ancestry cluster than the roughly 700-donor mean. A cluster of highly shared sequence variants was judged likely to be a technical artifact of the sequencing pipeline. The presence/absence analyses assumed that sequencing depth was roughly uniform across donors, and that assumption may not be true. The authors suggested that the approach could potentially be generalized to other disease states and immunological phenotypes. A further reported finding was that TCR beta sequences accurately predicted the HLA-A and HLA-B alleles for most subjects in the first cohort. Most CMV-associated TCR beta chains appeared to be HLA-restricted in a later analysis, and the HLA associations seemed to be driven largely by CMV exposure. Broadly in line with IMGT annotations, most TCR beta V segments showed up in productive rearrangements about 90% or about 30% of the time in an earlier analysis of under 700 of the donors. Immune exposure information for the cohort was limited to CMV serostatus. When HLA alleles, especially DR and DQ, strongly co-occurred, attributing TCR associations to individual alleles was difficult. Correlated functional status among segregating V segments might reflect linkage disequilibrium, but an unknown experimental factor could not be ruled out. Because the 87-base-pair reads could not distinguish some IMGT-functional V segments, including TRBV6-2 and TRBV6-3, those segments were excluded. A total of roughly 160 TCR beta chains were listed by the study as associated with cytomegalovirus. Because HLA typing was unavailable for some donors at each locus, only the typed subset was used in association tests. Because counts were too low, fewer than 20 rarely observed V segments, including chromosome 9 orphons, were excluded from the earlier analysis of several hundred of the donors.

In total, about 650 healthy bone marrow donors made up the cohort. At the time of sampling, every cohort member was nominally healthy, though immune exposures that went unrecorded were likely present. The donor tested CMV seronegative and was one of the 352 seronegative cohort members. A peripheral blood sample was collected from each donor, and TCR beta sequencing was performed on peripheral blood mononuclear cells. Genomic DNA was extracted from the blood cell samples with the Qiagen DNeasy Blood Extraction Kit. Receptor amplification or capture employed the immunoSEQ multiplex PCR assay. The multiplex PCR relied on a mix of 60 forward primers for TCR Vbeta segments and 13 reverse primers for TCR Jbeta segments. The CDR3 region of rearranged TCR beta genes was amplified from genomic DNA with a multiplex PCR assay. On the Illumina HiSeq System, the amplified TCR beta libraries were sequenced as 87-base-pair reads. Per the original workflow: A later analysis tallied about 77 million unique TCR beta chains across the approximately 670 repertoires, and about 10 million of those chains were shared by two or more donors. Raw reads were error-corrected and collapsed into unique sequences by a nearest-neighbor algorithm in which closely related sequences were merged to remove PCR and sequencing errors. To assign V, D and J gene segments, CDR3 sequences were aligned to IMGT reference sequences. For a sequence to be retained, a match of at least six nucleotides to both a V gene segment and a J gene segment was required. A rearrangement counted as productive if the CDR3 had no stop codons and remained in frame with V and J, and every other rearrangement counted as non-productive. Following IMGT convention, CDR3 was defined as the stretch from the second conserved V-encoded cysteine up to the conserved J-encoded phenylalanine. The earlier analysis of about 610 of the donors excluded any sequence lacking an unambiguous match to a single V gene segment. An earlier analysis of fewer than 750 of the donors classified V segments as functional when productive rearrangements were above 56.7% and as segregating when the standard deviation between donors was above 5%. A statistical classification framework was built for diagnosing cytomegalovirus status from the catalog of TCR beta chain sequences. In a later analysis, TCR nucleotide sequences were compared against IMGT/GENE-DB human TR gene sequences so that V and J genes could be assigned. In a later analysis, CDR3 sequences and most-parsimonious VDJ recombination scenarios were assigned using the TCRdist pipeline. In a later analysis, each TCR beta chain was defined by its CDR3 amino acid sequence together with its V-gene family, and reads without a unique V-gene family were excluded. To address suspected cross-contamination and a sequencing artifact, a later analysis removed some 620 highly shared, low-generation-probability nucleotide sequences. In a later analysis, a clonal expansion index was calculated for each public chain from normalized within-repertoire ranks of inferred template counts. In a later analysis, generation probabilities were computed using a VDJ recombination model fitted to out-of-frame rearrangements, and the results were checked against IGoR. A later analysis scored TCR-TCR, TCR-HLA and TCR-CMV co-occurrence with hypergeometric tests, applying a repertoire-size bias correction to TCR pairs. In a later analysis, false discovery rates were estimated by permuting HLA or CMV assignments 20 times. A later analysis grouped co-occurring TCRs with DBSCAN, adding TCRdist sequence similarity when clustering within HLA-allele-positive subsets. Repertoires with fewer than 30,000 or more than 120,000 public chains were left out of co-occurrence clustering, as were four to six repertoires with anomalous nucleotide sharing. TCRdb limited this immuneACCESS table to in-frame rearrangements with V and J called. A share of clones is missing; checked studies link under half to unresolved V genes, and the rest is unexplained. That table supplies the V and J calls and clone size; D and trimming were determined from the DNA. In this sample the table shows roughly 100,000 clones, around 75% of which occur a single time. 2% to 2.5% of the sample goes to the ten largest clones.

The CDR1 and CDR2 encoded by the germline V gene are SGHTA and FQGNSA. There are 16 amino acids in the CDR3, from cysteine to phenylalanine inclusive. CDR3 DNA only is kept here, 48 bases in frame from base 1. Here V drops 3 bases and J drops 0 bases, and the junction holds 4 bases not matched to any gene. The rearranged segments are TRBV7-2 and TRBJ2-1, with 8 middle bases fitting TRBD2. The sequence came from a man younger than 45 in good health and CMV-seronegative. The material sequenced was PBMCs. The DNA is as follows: TGTGCCAGCAGCTTTGCGGGGGGCAGCTCCTACAATGAGCAGTTCTTC. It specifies CASSFAGGSSYNEQFF.